This T cell receptor beta chain is from a study of cytomegalovirus exposure and HLA in healthy donors. Study results and limitations: In a later analysis, DRB1 alleles had the most associated TCRs; HLA-C alleles the fewest.

PCR involved 60 Vbeta and 13 Jbeta primers. The assay was immunoSEQ multiplex PCR, and TCRdb's table has in-frame clones only and misses some. The data contain fewer than 200,000 clones, less than 90% of them singletons. On this clone: Its antigen is currently unknown.

Germline CDR1 reads SGHTA; CDR2 reads FQGNSA. Trimming removed 1 base at V and 3 bases at J, with 21 bases between. The length of the CDR3 is 18 residues. V and J are TRBV7-2 and TRBJ2-5; D is possibly TRBD2 (7 bases). This sequence originates from a woman between 45 and 60 years old in good health and CMV-seropositive. The sample comprised PBMCs. The CDR3 spells CASSLVGFRGAREETQYF. Here the CDR3 DNA reads TGTGCCAGCAGCTTAGTCGGGTTCCGGGGGGCAAGGGAAGAGACCCAGTACTTC.